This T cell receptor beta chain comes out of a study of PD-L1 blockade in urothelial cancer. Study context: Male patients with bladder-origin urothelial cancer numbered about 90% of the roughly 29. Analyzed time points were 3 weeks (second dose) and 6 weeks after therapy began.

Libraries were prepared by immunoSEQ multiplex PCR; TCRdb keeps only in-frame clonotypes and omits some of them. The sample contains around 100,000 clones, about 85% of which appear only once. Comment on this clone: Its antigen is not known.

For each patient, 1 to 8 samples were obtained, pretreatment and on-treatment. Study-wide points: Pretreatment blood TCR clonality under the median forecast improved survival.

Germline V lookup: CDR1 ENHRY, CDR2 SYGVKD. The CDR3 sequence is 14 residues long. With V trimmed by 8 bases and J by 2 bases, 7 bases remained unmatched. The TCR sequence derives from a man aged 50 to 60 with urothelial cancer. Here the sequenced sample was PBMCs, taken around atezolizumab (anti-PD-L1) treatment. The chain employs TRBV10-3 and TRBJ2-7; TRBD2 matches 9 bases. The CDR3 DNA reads TGTGCCATCGGTAGCGGGAGCCTTGCCTACGAGCAGTACTTC. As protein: CAIGSGSLAYEQYF.